This T cell receptor (beta chain) was profiled in a study of T cell clones after liver transplantation. TCRdb keeps only in-frame clones here, not all; method: immunoSEQ multiplex PCR. The sample lists around 70,000 clones; 85% to 95% were seen once. The V gene's germline CDR1 is SNHLY and CDR2 FYNNEI. Trimming left V 6 bases short and J 7 bases short, with 10 bases between. The CDR3 runs 12 residues. In its sample, this clone was seen once. The chain recombines TRBV2 with TRBJ2-1, with unresolved D. The TCR sequence derives from a human patient who received a liver transplant. Among the T cells, some may be from the graft donor. Source: CD4+ T cells from blood, taken less than 26 months after liver transplant. The CDR3: CASRRDENEQFF. The CDR3, as DNA: TGTGCCAGCAGAAGAGACGAGAATGAGCAGTTCTTC.